This T cell receptor (beta chain) was identified in a study of shared clonotypes between healthy human individuals. General study findings and limits: Generally, naive subsets (rather than memory subsets) showed larger estimated richness. Generation probability values for non-shared clonotypes were lower than those for clonotypes shared by all four donors.

Notes on this clone: No antigen is known for it.

Naive-designated CD8 cells lacked CD45RO, were positively enriched for CCR7, and omitted terminally differentiated effector memory CD45RA+ cells. For sorted subsets, about 0.2 ug DNA per replicate equaled around 30,000 T cell genomes. Original processing notes: Sequence data from immunoSEQ were junction-only and lacked quality scores; consequently, filtering differed. Assay: immunoSEQ multiplex PCR; the TCRdb copy retains only in-frame clones and omits some. The V and J calls and clone size are taken from that table; D and trimming were inferred from the DNA. The sample shows nearly 2 million clones, over 85% of them seen only once. The CDR3 consists of 15 residues. Per the germline V gene, CDR1 is SGHRS and CDR2 is YFSETQ. The V end was cut by 0 bases, the J end by 1 base, with 10 bases between.

Sequenced input: naive CD8+ T cells sorted from blood. The receptor was isolated from a man between 18 and 29 years old in good health. The chain recombines TRBV5-1 with TRBJ1-1; D ambiguous. The CDR3 DNA follows: TGCGCCAGCAGCTTGGGACCTAGACAGAACACTGAAGCTTTCTTT. This sequence encodes CASSLGPRQNTEAFF. The whole variable domain, remainder taken from reference TRBV5-1 and TRBJ1-1, is KAGVTQTPRYLIKTRGQQVTLSCSPISGHRSVSWYQQTPGQGLQFLFEYFSETQRNKGNFPGRFSGRQFSNSRSEMNVSTLELGDSALYLCASSLGPRQNTEAFFGQGTRLTVV.